This note documents a single T cell receptor beta chain sequence. Antigen: not known. The data were obtained in a study of shared clonotypes between healthy human individuals. General study results and limits: The sharing of about 5% of naive CD4 clonotypes was seen across several donors.

Within Nashville, Tennessee resided all donors, each a Caucasian adult. Libraries were prepared by immunoSEQ multiplex PCR; TCRdb keeps only in-frame clonotypes and omits some of them. The sample lists about 1.5 million clones, approximately 98% occurring once. V lost 1 base and J 4 bases, leaving 14 bases between the germline ends. The CDR3 is 15 residues long. Looked up from germline, CDR1 is SGHRS and CDR2 is YFSETQ. Sequenced: naive CD4+ T cells sorted from blood. Subset in this sample: CD45RA+ positively selected. The chain employs TRBV5-1 and TRBJ1-2; possibly TRBD1 for D (5 bases). This TCR was sampled from a man younger than 45 in good health. The CDR3 loop reads CASSLNRDGFYGYTF. CDR3 nucleotides: TGCGCCAGCAGCTTGAACCGGGACGGGTTCTATGGCTACACCTTC.